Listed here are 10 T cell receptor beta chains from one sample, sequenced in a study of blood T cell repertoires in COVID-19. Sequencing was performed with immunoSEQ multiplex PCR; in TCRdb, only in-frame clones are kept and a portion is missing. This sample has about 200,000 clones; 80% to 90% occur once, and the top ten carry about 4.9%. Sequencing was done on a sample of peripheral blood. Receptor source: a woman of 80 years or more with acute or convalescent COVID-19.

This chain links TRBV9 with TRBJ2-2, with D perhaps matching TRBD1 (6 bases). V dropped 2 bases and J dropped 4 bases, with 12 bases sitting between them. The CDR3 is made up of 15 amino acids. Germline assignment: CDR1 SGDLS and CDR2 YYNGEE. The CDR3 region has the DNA TGTGCCAGCAGCGTTCTAGTAGGGGGCACCGGGGAGCTGTTTTTT. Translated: CASSVLVGGTGELFF.

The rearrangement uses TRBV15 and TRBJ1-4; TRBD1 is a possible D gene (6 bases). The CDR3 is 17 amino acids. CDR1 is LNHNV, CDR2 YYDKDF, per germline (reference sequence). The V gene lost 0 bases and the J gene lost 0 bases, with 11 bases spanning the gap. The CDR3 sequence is CATSRDRGGTTNEKLFF. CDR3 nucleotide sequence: TGTGCCACCAGCAGAGATCGAGGGGGTACAACTAATGAAAAACTGTTTTTT.

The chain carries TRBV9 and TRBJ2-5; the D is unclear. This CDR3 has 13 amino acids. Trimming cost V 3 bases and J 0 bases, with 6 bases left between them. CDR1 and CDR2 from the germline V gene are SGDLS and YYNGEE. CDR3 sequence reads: CASSAGYQETQYF. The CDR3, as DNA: TGTGCCAGCAGCGCAGGATACCAAGAGACCCAGTACTTC.

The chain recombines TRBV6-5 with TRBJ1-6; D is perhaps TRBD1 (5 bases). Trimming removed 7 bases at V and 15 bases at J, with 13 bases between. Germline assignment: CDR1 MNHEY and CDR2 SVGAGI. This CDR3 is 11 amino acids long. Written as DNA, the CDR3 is TGTGCCAGCATTAATTTGGGGCGCCTCCACTTT. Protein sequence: CASINLGRLHF.

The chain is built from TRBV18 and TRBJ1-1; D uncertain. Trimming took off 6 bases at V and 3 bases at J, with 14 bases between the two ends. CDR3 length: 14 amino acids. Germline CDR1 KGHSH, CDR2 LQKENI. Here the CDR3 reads CASSRLLWDTEAFF. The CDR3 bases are TGTGCCAGCTCGCGACTCCTTTGGGACACTGAAGCTTTCTTT. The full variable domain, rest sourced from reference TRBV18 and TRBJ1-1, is NAGVMQNPRHLVRRRGQEARLRCSPMKGHSHVYWYRQLPEEGLKFMVYLQKENIIDESGMPKERFSAEFPKEGPSILRIQQVVRGDSAAYFCASSRLLWDTEAFFGQGTRLTVV.

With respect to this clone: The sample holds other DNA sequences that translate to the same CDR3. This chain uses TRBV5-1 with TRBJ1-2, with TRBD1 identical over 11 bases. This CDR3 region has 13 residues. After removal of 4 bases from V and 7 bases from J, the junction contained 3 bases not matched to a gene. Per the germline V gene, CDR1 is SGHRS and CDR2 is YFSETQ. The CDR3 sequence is CASSAGQGAGYTF. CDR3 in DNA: TGCGCCAGCAGCGCCGGACAGGGGGCTGGCTACACCTTC.

Here the CDR3 reads CASSPDTYSGNTIYF. The DNA of the CDR3 is TGTGCCAGCAGCCCAGATACATACTCTGGAAACACCATATATTTT. The chain links TRBV7-2 to TRBJ1-3; D unclear. There are 15 residues in the CDR3. Germline CDR1 and CDR2: SGHTA and FQGNSA. The V end was cut by 5 bases, the J end by 0 bases, with 11 bases between.

The CDR3 is CASSVGGATEETQYF. DNA of the CDR3: TGTGCCAGCAGTGTGGGGGGGGCTACAGAAGAGACCCAGTACTTC. V and J are TRBV2 and TRBJ2-5, with D perhaps matching TRBD2 (7 bases). There are 15 residues in the CDR3. Trimming stripped 4 bases from V and 3 bases from J, with 15 bases between. Germline V CDR1 and CDR2: SNHLY, FYNNEI.

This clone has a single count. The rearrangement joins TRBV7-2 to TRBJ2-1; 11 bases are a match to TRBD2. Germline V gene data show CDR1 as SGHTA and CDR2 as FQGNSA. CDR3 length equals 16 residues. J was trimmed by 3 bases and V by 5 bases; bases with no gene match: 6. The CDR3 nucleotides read TGTGCCAGCAGCCCCGCCGGGACTAGCGGCTACAATGAGCAGTTCTTC. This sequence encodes CASSPAGTSGYNEQFF. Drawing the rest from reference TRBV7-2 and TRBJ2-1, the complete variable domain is GAGVSQSPSNKVTEKGKDVELRCDPISGHTALYWYRQSLGQGLEFLIYFQGNSAPDKSGLPSDRFSAERTGGSVSTLTIQRTQQEDSAVYLCASSPAGTSGYNEQFFGPGTRLTVL.

The CDR3 DNA sequence: TGCGCCAGCAGCTACGGGACTCCCTCTGGTTGGCAGTTCTTC. Protein: CASSYGTPSGWQFF. The chain employs TRBV4-3 and TRBJ2-1, with D perhaps matching TRBD2 (6 bases). This CDR3 region has 14 residues. Germline lookup yields CDR1 LGHNA and CDR2 YSLEER. V dropped 5 bases and J dropped 12 bases, with 20 bases sitting between them.